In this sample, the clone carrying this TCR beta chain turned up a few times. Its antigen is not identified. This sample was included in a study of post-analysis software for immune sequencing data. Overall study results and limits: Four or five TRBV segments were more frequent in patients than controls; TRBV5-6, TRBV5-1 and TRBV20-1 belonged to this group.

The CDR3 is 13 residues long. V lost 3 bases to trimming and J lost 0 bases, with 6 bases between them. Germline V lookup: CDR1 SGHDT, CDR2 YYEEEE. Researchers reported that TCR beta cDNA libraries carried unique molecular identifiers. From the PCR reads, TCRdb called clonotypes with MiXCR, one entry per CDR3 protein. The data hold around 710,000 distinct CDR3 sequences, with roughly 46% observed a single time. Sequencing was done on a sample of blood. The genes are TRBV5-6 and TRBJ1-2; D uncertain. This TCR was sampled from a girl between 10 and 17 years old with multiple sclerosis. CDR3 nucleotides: TGTGCCAGCAGCTCCATCGCTAACTATGGCTACACCTTC. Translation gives CASSSIANYGYTF.